The rows below give T cell receptor beta chains drawn from one sample of a study of shared clonotypes between healthy human individuals. Measured with immunoSEQ multiplex PCR; TCRdb has only the in-frame clones, and not every one. The sample carries roughly 2.2 million clones, more than 80% recorded once. Sequenced input: naive CD4+ T cells from PBMCs. The receptors were sampled from a man between 18 and 35 years old in good health. Some clones in this sample may be carry-over from other donors' samples. CDR3s include the opening cysteine and the closing phenylalanine or tryptophan. Fields, in order: clone size, D gene, J gene, V gene, CDR3 DNA, CDR3 protein. The D gene is left open where the match is weak. Rows give clone size only sometimes, using once, few, many, or a class for an expanded clone.

>once|-|TRBJ1-2|TRBV4-2
TGTGCCAGCAGCCGCCGCGGGGACACCTATGGCTACACCTTC
CASSRRGDTYGYTF
>-|-|TRBJ2-5|TRBV6-1
TGTGCCAGCTACTACGGTGGGGGGTACCAAGAGACCCAGTACTTC
CASYYGGGYQETQYF
>-|-|TRBJ2-2|TRBV5-1
TGCGCCAGCGGACCCTACCGGTCCGGCACCGGGGAGCTGTTTTTT
CASGPYRSGTGELFF
>-|TRBD2|TRBJ2-3|TRBV7-9
TGTGCCAGCAGCTCGCCTAGCGGGAGCACAGATACGCAGTATTTT
CASSSPSGSTDTQYF
>-|TRBD1|TRBJ1-2|TRBV9
TGTGCCAGCAGCCCAGGGACAGGGTCCAACTATGGCTACACCTTC
CASSPGTGSNYGYTF
>once|TRBD2|TRBJ2-2|TRBV6-5
TGTGCCAGCAGAACACCGGGAGGGACCGGGGAGCTGTTTTTT
CASRTPGGTGELFF
>-|TRBD1|TRBJ1-2|TRBV6-6
TGTGCCAGCAGTTACACCTTGGGACAGGGAGCGTCGACCTTC
CASSYTLGQGASTF
>-|-|TRBJ1-1|TRBV28
TGTGCCAGCGGAACACCGCGGATGAACACTGAAGCTTTCTTT
CASGTPRMNTEAFF
>-|-|TRBJ2-7|TRBV5-4
TGTGCCAGCAGCTTGGCCCTGGGCAGCTCCTACGAGCAGTACTTC
CASSLALGSSYEQYF
>-|TRBD1|TRBJ2-5|TRBV12-5
TGTGCTAGTAGGCCGCAGGGGGACAGGGAAGAGACCCAGTACTTC
CASRPQGDREETQYF
>-|TRBD1|TRBJ2-1|TRBV6-4
TGTGCCAGCAGGTCCGGGGGGACAGGGGGAAATGAGCAGTTCTTC
CASRSGGTGGNEQFF
>-|-|TRBJ1-2|TRBV29-1
TGCAGCGTTGAAGAGGGGGTGAAGGGGAGGGGTGGCTACACCTTC
CSVEEGVKGRGGYTF
>-|-|TRBJ2-1|TRBV5-1
TGCGCCAGCAGCCAAGACACCAGCTCCTACAATGAGCAGTTCTTC
CASSQDTSSYNEQFF
>-|TRBD1|TRBJ2-2|TRBV7-9
TGTGCCAGCAGCTTAAAGGACAGGGGGCTCTTGAACACCGGGGAGCTGTTTTTT
CASSLKDRGLLNTGELFF
>-|-|TRBJ1-1|TRBV10-1
TGCGCCAGCAGTGAGCACAGCGTGAACACTGAAGCTTTCTTT
CASSEHSVNTEAFF
>-|-|TRBJ2-5|TRBV4-3
TGCGCCAGCAGCCAAGATCCACAGGGAGGGGGGGAGACCCAGTACTTC
CASSQDPQGGGETQYF
>-|-|TRBJ1-3|TRBV6-5
TGTGCCAGCAGGAGCTCTGGAAACACCATATATTTT
CASRSSGNTIYF
>-|-|TRBJ1-1|TRBV11-2
TGTGCCAGCAGCTTTTGGACTGAGACTGAAGCTTTCTTT
CASSFWTETEAFF
>once|TRBD1|TRBJ2-2|TRBV2
TGTGCCAGCGTCCGGGACAGAAACACCGGGGAGCTGTTTTTT
CASVRDRNTGELFF
>-|-|TRBJ1-2|TRBV21-1
TGTGCCAGCAGCAAGCCGGGACGGGGGTATGGCTACACCTTC
CASSKPGRGYGYTF
>-|TRBD2|TRBJ2-1|TRBV14
TGTGCCAGCAGCAAACTAGCGGGAGATCTACCTAAGCAGTTCTTC
CASSKLAGDLPKQFF
>few|-|TRBJ1-1|TRBV29-1
TGCAGCGTTGCCATGGGACACGCTGAAGCTTTCTTT
CSVAMGHAEAFF
>-|-|TRBJ1-4|TRBV6-1
TGTGCCAGCAGTGAAGGGACAGTTAATAATGAAAAACTGTTTTTT
CASSEGTVNNEKLFF
>-|-|TRBJ1-5|TRBV11-2
TGTGCCAGCAGCTTGTCAGCTACACCTGGGCTGCCCCAGCATTTT
CASSLSATPGLPQHF
>once|TRBD2|TRBJ2-1|TRBV19
TGTGCCAGTAGTATGATCCGCGGGAGCTCCTACAATGAGCAGTTCTTC
CASSMIRGSSYNEQFF
>-|-|TRBJ1-2|TRBV15
TGTGCCACCAGCAGAGAACGGTTTCCCTATGGCTACACCTTC
CATSRERFPYGYTF
>-|-|TRBJ2-7|TRBV4-2
TGTGCCAGCAGCCAAGGGGCAGGGTCCTACGAGCAGTACTTC
CASSQGAGSYEQYF
>-|-|TRBJ1-1|TRBV19
TGTGCCAGTAGTATAGTTTTTTGGGAGGAGAACACTGAAGCTTTCTTT
CASSIVFWEENTEAFF
>-|-|TRBJ2-7|TRBV7-9
TGTGCCAGCAGCCAGACTAGCTACGAGCAGTACTTC
CASSQTSYEQYF
>once|-|TRBJ1-3|TRBV4-2
TGTGCCAGCAGCCAAGATCTCCGGACAGCTGGAAACACCATATATTTT
CASSQDLRTAGNTIYF
>-|TRBD2|TRBJ2-3|TRBV2
TGTGCCAGCAAAGTTAGCGGGAGCACAGATACGCAGTATTTT
CASKVSGSTDTQYF
>-|-|TRBJ2-1|TRBV28
TGTACCACTGGGCCTACCTACAATGAGCAGTTCTTC
CTTGPTYNEQFF
>few|-|TRBJ1-5|TRBV6-1
TGTGCCAGCAGTGAAGCTGGAGGACGGAATCAGCCCCAGCATTTT
CASSEAGGRNQPQHF
>-|TRBD1|TRBJ2-7|TRBV19
TGTGCCAGTAGTCCCACCCCGCGGGACAGGGGCCTCGAGCAGTACTTC
CASSPTPRDRGLEQYF
>-|-|TRBJ1-4|TRBV5-4
TGTGCCAGCAGCTTGGCAGGGGTTAGTGAAAAACTGTTTTTT
CASSLAGVSEKLFF
>-|TRBD2|TRBJ2-7|TRBV4-2
TGTGCCAGCAGCCAACCCACCGGGACTAAACCCTCCGAGCAGTACTTC
CASSQPTGTKPSEQYF
>-|-|TRBJ1-1|TRBV28
TGTGCCAGCAGTTTACACGGAGGAGGGAACACTGAAGCTTTCTTT
CASSLHGGGNTEAFF
>once|TRBD1|TRBJ1-1|TRBV6-6
TGTGCCAGCCGGACAGGAAACACTGAAGCTTTCTTT
CASRTGNTEAFF
>-|TRBD2|TRBJ2-5|TRBV7-7
TGTGCCAGCAGCCCTAGGACTAGCGGGAGGTCGGGAGAGACCCAGTACTTC
CASSPRTSGRSGETQYF
>-|-|TRBJ2-1|TRBV6-6
TGTGCCAGCAGAAATAGAGTGGAGGAGCAGTTCTTC
CASRNRVEEQFF
>once|-|TRBJ2-3|TRBV30
TGTGCCTGGAGTCGGTTAGCCTATACGCAGTATTTT
CAWSRLAYTQYF
>-|-|TRBJ1-2|TRBV28
TGTGCCAGCAGCGAAACATTGACACAAGCTAACTATGGCTACACCTTC
CASSETLTQANYGYTF
>once|TRBD2|TRBJ2-1|TRBV4-3
TGCGCCAGCAGCCAAGATCTAGCGGGAGCCTCCAATGAGCAGTTCTTC
CASSQDLAGASNEQFF
>-|TRBD1|TRBJ2-1|TRBV7-9
TGTGCCAGCAGCGTGGGACAGGGGATCCACAATGAGCAGTTCTTC
CASSVGQGIHNEQFF
>-|-|TRBJ2-1|TRBV14
TGTGCCAGCAGCCTTAGGGGGGAGTGGGTCAATGAGCAGTTCTTC
CASSLRGEWVNEQFF
>-|-|TRBJ2-3|TRBV10-3
TGTGCCATCAGGGAGGAGTTGGACACAGATACGCAGTATTTT
CAIREELDTDTQYF
>-|TRBD2|TRBJ2-3|TRBV18
TGTGCCAGCTCCCTGGGAGCGGGAGAAGATGATACGCAGTATTTT
CASSLGAGEDDTQYF
>once|-|TRBJ1-1|TRBV9
TGTGCCAGCAGCGTAGTTCCAGGGGAGGGGCGCACTGAAGCTTTCTTT
CASSVVPGEGRTEAFF
>-|TRBD2|TRBJ2-7|TRBV29-1
TGCAGCGTTGAAGATGGGAGGGACCCCTACGAGCAGTACTTC
CSVEDGRDPYEQYF
>-|-|TRBJ2-1|TRBV5-1
TGCGCCAGCAGCTTGGTGGCAGCCTCTTACAATGAGCAGTTCTTC
CASSLVAASYNEQFF
>-|TRBD2|TRBJ2-1|TRBV9
TGTGCCAGCAGCCCCGGGACTAGCCGGGATTGGCAGTTCTTC
CASSPGTSRDWQFF
>-|-|TRBJ2-7|TRBV28
TGTGCCAGCAGTTTGGAAGGGAGGAGGATCTACGAGCAGTACTTC
CASSLEGRRIYEQYF
>-|TRBD1|TRBJ2-2|TRBV5-4
TGTGCCAGCAGCGTGGGACAGGCCCAGAACACCGGGGAGCTGTTTTTT
CASSVGQAQNTGELFF
>-|-|TRBJ1-2|TRBV2
TGTGCCAGCAGTGAAGGTGGCGGATTCATGGGCTACACCTTC
CASSEGGGFMGYTF
>-|TRBD1|TRBJ2-7|TRBV5-1
TGCGCCAGCAGCTTGGGGACAGGGACTTACGAGCAGTACTTC
CASSLGTGTYEQYF
>-|TRBD1|TRBJ1-1|TRBV10-3
TGTGCCATCACTGAGGACAGGGCGGACACTGAAGCTTTCTTT
CAITEDRADTEAFF
>-|TRBD1|TRBJ2-6|TRBV4-3
TGCGCCAGCAGCTCCCGGACAGGGAAAGGCTCTGGGGCCAACGTCCTGACTTTC
CASSSRTGKGSGANVLTF
>-|-|TRBJ2-7|TRBV5-4
TGTGCCAGCAGCTTCCGGGACGCAGGCTACGAGCAGTACTTC
CASSFRDAGYEQYF
>few|-|TRBJ1-1|TRBV20-1
TGCAGTCTCGAGGGGAGATCTGAAGCTTTCTTT
CSLEGRSEAFF
>-|TRBD2|TRBJ2-7|TRBV28
TGTTCCTCTACTCGGACTAGCGGGAGTTCCTACGAGCAGTACTTC
CSSTRTSGSSYEQYF